The 18 T cell receptor beta chains presented below share a single source sample, sequenced in a study of identical twins. TCRdb reprocessed the 5' RACE reads via MiXCR and lists one record per CDR3 protein. The sample has 550,000 to 700,000 distinct CDR3 sequences, around 21% seen once; the top ten hold over 4%. The sample was also reused in another study, on T cells expressing NK-cell markers.

Sequenced: PBMCs. The receptors come from a woman younger than 35 in good health.

The V gene is TRBV5-5, the J gene TRBJ2-7; no firm D call. Trimming stripped 0 bases from V and 3 bases from J, with 10 bases between. Per germline, CDR1 SGHKS and CDR2 YYEKEE (reference sequence). The CDR3 runs to 14 residues. CDR3 amino acids: CASSLGLVGYEQYF. DNA of the CDR3: TGTGCCAGCAGCTTGGGTTTGGTGGGCTACGAGCAGTACTTC.

This clonotype was seen only a few times. V usage is TRBV10-3 and J usage is TRBJ2-2; 10 bases align to TRBD2. Germline-derived CDR1 and CDR2 are ENHRY and SYGVKD. This CDR3 is 17 amino acids long. V shed 0 bases, J shed 4 bases, and the junction held 5 bases outside the gene matches. CDR3 in amino acids: CAISESTSGPGTGELFF. DNA for the CDR3: TGTGCCATCAGTGAGTCGACTAGCGGGCCCGGCACCGGGGAGCTGTTTTTT.

The chain uses TRBV20-1 and TRBJ1-4; 11 bases line up with TRBD1. V lost 1 base to trimming and J lost 6 bases; unmatched junction nucleotides: 1. The CDR3 runs 14 residues. Germline V gene lookup returns CDR1 DFQATT and CDR2 SNEGSKA (reference sequence). The CDR3 bases are TGCAGTGCTAGAGCGGGACAGGGGGATGAAAAACTGTTTTTT. Protein sequence: CSARAGQGDEKLFF.

This clonotype was seen a handful of times. This sequence joins TRBV6-1 and TRBJ1-2; D gene ambiguous. V gave up 4 bases and J gave up 1 base, with 13 bases separating them. This CDR3 has 15 amino acids. Germline V lookup: CDR1 MNHNS, CDR2 SASEGT. DNA of the CDR3: TGTGCCAGCAGTGGTGACGGCGCCCTTAACTATGGCTACACCTTC. Encoded protein: CASSGDGALNYGYTF.

The chain couples TRBV10-3 to TRBJ2-3; D is ambiguous. CDR3 length equals 15 residues. The V and J ends lost 3 bases and 2 bases respectively, with 12 bases between them. Looked up from germline, CDR1 is ENHRY and CDR2 is SYGVKD. CDR3 coding DNA: TGTGCCATCAGTGAAACTTCCCCGGCCACAGATACGCAGTATTTT. Residues: CAISETSPATDTQYF.

This clonotype was observed a few times. This chain links TRBV20-1 with TRBJ1-5; tentative D call: TRBD1 (5 bases). Germline CDR1 DFQATT, CDR2 SNEGSKA (reference sequence). The CDR3 covers 13 residues. V was cut by 5 bases and J by 4 bases, with 12 bases left in between. The CDR3 region is CSAQDSFNQPQHF. The CDR3 coding sequence is TGCAGTGCTCAAGACAGCTTTAATCAGCCCCAGCATTTT.

This clonotype was found a few times. V usage is TRBV7-8 and J usage is TRBJ2-7; 7 positions match TRBD1. Germline V lookup: CDR1 SGHVS, CDR2 FQNEAQ. The J segment lost 2 bases and the V segment lost 5 bases, leaving 12 bases of the junction unmatched. The CDR3 contains 16 residues. The CDR3 DNA sequence: TGTGCCAGCAGCGGCGGTTCCACAGGGGCTCCCTACGAGCAGTACTTC. This codes for CASSGGSTGAPYEQYF.

The chain recombines TRBV4-3 with TRBJ1-2; 7 bases map to TRBD1. Germline V gene sequence: CDR1 LGHNA, CDR2 YSLEER. The junction had 6 bases not matched to a gene; V was cut back by 3 bases and J by 5 bases. The CDR3 has 14 amino acids. The DNA for the CDR3 is TGCGCCAGCAGCCAGGGGACAGCTCCATATGGCTACACCTTC. Translation: CASSQGTAPYGYTF.

This clonotype was recorded many times. V gene TRBV9 combines with J gene TRBJ2-3, with TRBD2 matching 11 bases. The CDR3 consists of 16 residues. The junction had 4 bases not matched to a gene; V was cut back by 3 bases and J by 1 base. CDR1 SGDLS and CDR2 YYNGEE come from the germline V gene. Here the CDR3 reads CASSAGTSGGTDTQYF. The DNA of the CDR3 is TGTGCCAGCAGCGCAGGGACTAGCGGAGGCACAGATACGCAGTATTTT.

This clonotype occurred many times. The rearrangement joins TRBV7-9 to TRBJ2-7; TRBD2 matches at 7 bases. The CDR3 runs to 13 residues. Trimming at V came to 0 bases and at J to 7 bases, leaving 3 bases not matched to a gene. The germline gives CDR1 SEHNR, CDR2 FQNEAQ (reference sequence). CDR3: CASSLAGGREQYF. In nucleotides, the CDR3 is TGTGCCAGCAGCTTAGCGGGAGGGAGAGAGCAGTACTTC.

J is TRBJ1-1 and V is TRBV4-3; a possible D gene is TRBD1 (5 bases). The germline CDR1 and CDR2 sequences are LGHNA and YSLEER. The CDR3 is 13 amino acids. V lost 11 bases and J 4 bases, leaving 17 bases between the germline ends. The CDR3 DNA reads TGCGCCGCGGGGCCAACGTCGGGCACTGAAGCTTTCTTT. As protein: CAAGPTSGTEAFF.

This clonotype showed up many times. The rearrangement links TRBV9 to TRBJ1-1; unclear D gene. V was shortened by 2 bases and J by 4 bases, with 9 bases between the two germline ends. The CDR3 runs 13 residues. Germline V gene data show CDR1 as SGDLS and CDR2 as YYNGEE. The chain's CDR3 is CASSVGRGTEAFF. CDR3 nucleotide sequence: TGTGCCAGCAGCGTTGGTCGGGGCACTGAAGCTTTCTTT.

This clonotype appeared a few times. CDR3 in amino acids: CSAVRTGFHYEQYF. The DNA of the CDR3 is TGCAGTGCGGTTAGGACAGGGTTCCACTACGAGCAGTACTTC. V usage is TRBV20-1 and J usage is TRBJ2-7; 8 positions agree with TRBD1. Trimming removed 6 bases from V and 3 bases from J; junction bases left unmatched: 10. CDR3 size: 14 residues. CDR1 DFQATT and CDR2 SNEGSKA come from the germline V gene (reference sequence).

V gene TRBV29-1 combines with J gene TRBJ2-5, with TRBD2 matching 9 bases. The CDR3 has 13 amino acids. Per the germline V gene, CDR1 is SQVTM and CDR2 is ANQGSEA. V lost 7 bases to trimming and J lost 4 bases; unmatched junction nucleotides: 7. The CDR3 here is CSAGVAGAETQYF. DNA for the CDR3: TGCAGCGCCGGAGTAGCGGGAGCAGAGACCCAGTACTTC. The full variable domain, rest sourced from reference TRBV29-1 and TRBJ2-5, is SAVISQKPSRDICQRGTSLTIQCQVDSQVTMMFWYRQQPGQSLTLIATANQGSEATYESGFVIDKFPISRPNLTFSTLTVSNMSPEDSSIYLCSAGVAGAETQYFGPGTRLLVL.

This chain joins TRBV7-3 and TRBJ2-1, with TRBD2 identical over 10 bases. V lost 0 bases and J lost 4; bases outside the gene matches: 0. The CDR3 covers 15 residues. The germline CDR1 and CDR2 sequences are SGHTA and FQGTGA. The CDR3 DNA reads TGTGCCAGCAGCTTAACGACTAGCGGGTACAATGAGCAGTTCTTC. This codes for CASSLTTSGYNEQFF. The whole variable domain, filled in from reference TRBV7-3 and TRBJ2-1, reads GAGVSQTPSNKVTEKGKYVELRCDPISGHTALYWYRQSLGQGPEFLIYFQGTGAADDSGLPNDRFFAVRPEGSVSTLKIQRTERGDSAVYLCASSLTTSGYNEQFFGPGTRLTVL.

The table lists this clonotype with a few counts. A read error is possible here, since a much larger clone lies one base away. The V call is TRBV7-2, the J call TRBJ2-5, with D hard to call. CDR1 is SGHTA, CDR2 FQGNSA, per germline. The CDR3 is 12 amino acids. The V end lost 5 bases, the J end lost 0 bases, and 4 bases lay between the germline ends. Here the CDR3 reads CASSQYQETQYF. For the CDR3, the DNA is TGTGCCAGCAGCCAGTACCAAGAGACCCAGTACTTC.

This clonotype was recorded at least ten times. V is TRBV6-5 and J is TRBJ2-7; 10 bases agree with TRBD2. Germline loops: CDR1 MNHEY, CDR2 SVGAGI. The CDR3 is made up of 15 amino acids. Trimming took 0 bases from V and 4 from J; bases not matched to a gene: 3. The CDR3 protein is CASSYSASGSYEQYF. In DNA form, the CDR3 reads TGTGCCAGCAGTTACTCCGCTAGCGGGAGTTACGAGCAGTACTTC.

The J gene is TRBJ2-7, the V gene TRBV5-5, with TRBD1 as a possible D gene (6 bases). The CDR3 is 16 amino acids. V lost 0 bases, J lost 4 bases, and 17 bases lay in between. Germline values: CDR1 SGHKS, CDR2 YYEKEE (reference sequence). DNA of the CDR3: TGTGCCAGCAGCTTGGGAACCACAGGGATCTCTTACGAGCAGTACTTC. Translated, it gives CASSLGTTGISYEQYF.